What follows are 13 T cell receptor beta chains derived from one specimen sequenced in a study of blood T cell repertoires in COVID-19. Produced via immunoSEQ multiplex PCR; TCRdb's table is partial and in-frame only. This sample has more than 60,000 clones; 89% occur once, and the top ten carry roughly 4.5%. The sequencing sample was made of peripheral blood. These receptors originate from a woman in her forties or fifties with active COVID-19.

The rearrangement joins TRBV19 to TRBJ2-1; 8 bases align to TRBD1. The trim removed 3 bases at V and 7 bases at J, leaving 8 bases unmatched. The CDR3 runs 15 residues. Germline V gives CDR1 LNHDA, CDR2 SQIVND (reference sequence). The DNA of the CDR3 is TGTGCCAGTAGTATGGTGCGGACAGGGAAGAATGAGCAGTTCTTC. It translates to CASSMVRTGKNEQFF.

This chain uses TRBV14 with TRBJ2-1; D might be TRBD2 (6 bases). V was trimmed by 4 bases and J by 3 bases, leaving 13 bases between them. Germline lookup yields CDR1 SGHDN and CDR2 FVKESK. CDR3 length: 15 amino acids. The CDR3 loop reads CASSRGEAVYNEQFF. The CDR3 DNA reads TGTGCCAGCAGCCGCGGGGAGGCGGTCTACAATGAGCAGTTCTTC.

This chain joins TRBV5-6 and TRBJ1-5, with 7 bases that match TRBD1. There are 15 residues in the CDR3. J lost 0 bases, V lost 5 bases, and 5 bases had no gene match. Germline values: CDR1 SGHDT, CDR2 YYEEEE. The CDR3 sequence: CASSGGGYSNQPQHF. The CDR3 DNA reads as TGTGCCAGCAGTGGAGGGGGCTATAGCAATCAGCCCCAGCATTTT.

The J gene is TRBJ2-7, the V gene TRBV6-5, with D perhaps TRBD2 (7 bases). The CDR3 contains 16 residues. CDR1 and CDR2 from the germline V gene are MNHEY and SVGAGI. V dropped 2 bases and J dropped 3 bases, with 17 bases sitting between them. The CDR3 DNA follows: TGTGCCAGCAGTTACGAGGGGGGGTTGGTCGGCTACGAGCAGTACTTC. This sequence encodes CASSYEGGLVGYEQYF.

A single count supports this clone. V usage is TRBV5-1 and J usage is TRBJ2-5, with 8 bases aligning to TRBD1. CDR1 is SGHRS and CDR2 is YFSETQ in the germline V gene. Unmatched junction bases numbered 6, after V lost 4 bases and J lost 4 bases. This CDR3 spans 14 amino acids. The CDR3 DNA is TGCGCCAGCAGCGCACAGGGGGTTCGAGAGACCCAGTACTTC. Translating it yields CASSAQGVRETQYF.

This sequence joins TRBV18 and TRBJ1-2; 8 nucleotides line up with TRBD1. CDR1 and CDR2 (germline): KGHSH, LQKENI. The J segment lost 3 bases and the V segment lost 3 bases, leaving 6 bases of the junction unmatched. This CDR3 is built from 15 residues. The CDR3 nucleotides are TGTGCCAGCTCACCGGTGACAGGGGATTACTATGGCTACACCTTC. It specifies CASSPVTGDYYGYTF.

This clone has only one observation. The chain is built from TRBV9 and TRBJ2-1, with 12 bases aligning to TRBD2. The CDR3 is made up of 17 amino acids. The trim removed 0 bases at V and 4 bases at J, leaving 5 bases unmatched. The germline CDR1 and CDR2 sequences are SGDLS and YYNGEE. Written as DNA, the CDR3 is TGTGCCAGCAGCGTAGGGCTAGCGGGAGGGTTATACAATGAGCAGTTCTTC. Translating gives CASSVGLAGGLYNEQFF.

V gene TRBV27 combines with J gene TRBJ2-1, with D perhaps matching TRBD2 (6 bases). CDR1 and CDR2 from the germline V gene are MNHEY and SMNVEV (reference sequence). The CDR3 totals 13 residues. Trimming cost V 2 bases and J 8 bases, with 10 bases left between them. The CDR3 is CASSLGSGYEQFF. The CDR3 DNA sequence: TGTGCCAGCAGTTTAGGAAGCGGGTATGAGCAGTTCTTC.

The V call is TRBV19, the J call TRBJ1-1; D might be TRBD1 (5 bases). Germline CDR1 and CDR2: LNHDA and SQIVND (reference sequence). V was pared by 6 bases and J by 6 bases, with 8 bases between. This CDR3 has 11 residues. CDR3 DNA: TGTGCCAGTAGATGGGGCTCTGAAGCTTTCTTT. This gives the protein CASRWGSEAFF.

The chain employs TRBV19 and TRBJ2-3; D may be TRBD2 (6 bases). The CDR3 is 15 amino acids. CDR1 is LNHDA, CDR2 SQIVND, per germline (reference sequence). Trimming shortened V by 4 bases and J by 6 bases, and 17 bases separated the two germline ends. CDR3 amino acids: CASSKVSGVPDTQYF. The CDR3, as DNA: TGTGCCAGTAGTAAGGTTAGCGGAGTGCCGGATACGCAGTATTTT.

The CDR3 DNA reads as TGCAGTGCTAGTGGACAGTCTAACTATGGCTACACCTTC. Amino acid sequence: CSASGQSNYGYTF. The V and J genes are TRBV20-1 and TRBJ1-2; weak D call: TRBD1 (6 bases). The CDR3 totals 13 residues. Germline V gene data show CDR1 as DFQATT and CDR2 as SNEGSKA (reference sequence). Trimming removed 3 bases at V and 0 bases at J, with 8 bases between.

The chain links TRBV6-4 to TRBJ2-5, with 11 bases aligning to TRBD1. This CDR3 contains 17 residues. The germline gives CDR1 MRHNA, CDR2 SNTAGT. J was trimmed by 5 bases and V by 4 bases; bases with no gene match: 12. CDR3 region: CASSASDRGQGDETQYF. The CDR3, as DNA: TGTGCCAGCAGTGCCTCGGACAGGGGGCAAGGGGACGAGACCCAGTACTTC.

The table lists this clone with a count of one. The chain employs TRBV7-2 and TRBJ1-2, with D perhaps TRBD1 (5 bases). The germline V and J ends were trimmed by 5 bases and 3 bases, with 13 bases remaining between them. In germline, CDR1 is SGHTA, CDR2 FQGNSA. The CDR3 covers 14 residues. For the CDR3, the DNA is TGTGCCAGCAGCCCTCGAGACAGTTACTATGGCTACACCTTC. Its translation: CASSPRDSYYGYTF. Combining the CDR3 with reference TRBV7-2 and TRBJ1-2 gives the whole variable domain GAGVSQSPSNKVTEKGKDVELRCDPISGHTALYWYRQSLGQGLEFLIYFQGNSAPDKSGLPSDRFSAERTGGSVSTLTIQRTQQEDSAVYLCASSPRDSYYGYTFGSGTRLTVV.